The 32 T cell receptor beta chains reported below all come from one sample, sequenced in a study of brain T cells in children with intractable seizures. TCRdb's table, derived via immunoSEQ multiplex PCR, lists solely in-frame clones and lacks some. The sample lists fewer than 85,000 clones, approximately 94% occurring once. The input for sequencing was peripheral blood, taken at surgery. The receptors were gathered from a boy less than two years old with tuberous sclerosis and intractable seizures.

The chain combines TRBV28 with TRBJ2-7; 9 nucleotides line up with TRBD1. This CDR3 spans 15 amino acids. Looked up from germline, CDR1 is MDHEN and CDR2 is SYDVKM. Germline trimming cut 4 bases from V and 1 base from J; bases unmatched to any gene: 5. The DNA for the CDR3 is TGTGCCAGCAGTTCTCCGGGACAGGGATCCTACGAGCAGTACTTC. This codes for CASSSPGQGSYEQYF.

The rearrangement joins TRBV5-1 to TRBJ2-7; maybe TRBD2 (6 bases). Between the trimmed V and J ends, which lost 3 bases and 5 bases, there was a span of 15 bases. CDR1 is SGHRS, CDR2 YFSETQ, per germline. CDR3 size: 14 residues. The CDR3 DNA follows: TGCGCCAGCAGCTCGAAAACTAGCTTCGACGAGCAGTACTTC. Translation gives CASSSKTSFDEQYF. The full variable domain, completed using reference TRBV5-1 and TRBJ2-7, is KAGVTQTPRYLIKTRGQQVTLSCSPISGHRSVSWYQQTPGQGLQFLFEYFSETQRNKGNFPGRFSGRQFSNSRSEMNVSTLELGDSALYLCASSSKTSFDEQYFGPGTRLTVT.

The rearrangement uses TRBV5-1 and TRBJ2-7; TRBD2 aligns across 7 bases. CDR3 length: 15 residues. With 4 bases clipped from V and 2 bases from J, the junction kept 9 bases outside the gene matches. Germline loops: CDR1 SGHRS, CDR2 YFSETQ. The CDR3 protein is CASSINSGSTYEQYF. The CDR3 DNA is TGCGCCAGCAGCATAAATAGCGGGTCTACCTACGAGCAGTACTTC.

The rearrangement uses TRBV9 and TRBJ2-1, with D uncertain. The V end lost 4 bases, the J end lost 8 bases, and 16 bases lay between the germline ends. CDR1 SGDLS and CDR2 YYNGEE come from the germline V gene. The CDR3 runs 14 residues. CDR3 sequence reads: CASSPRGNWDEQFF. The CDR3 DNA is TGTGCCAGCAGCCCCCGAGGTAATTGGGATGAGCAGTTCTTC.

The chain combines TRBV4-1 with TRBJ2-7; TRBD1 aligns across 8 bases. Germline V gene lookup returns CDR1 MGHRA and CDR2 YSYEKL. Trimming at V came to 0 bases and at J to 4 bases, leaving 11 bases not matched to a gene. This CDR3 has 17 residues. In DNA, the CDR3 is TGCGCCAGCAGCCAAGATAATGACAGGGGTTTATATTACGAGCAGTACTTC. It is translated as CASSQDNDRGLYYEQYF.

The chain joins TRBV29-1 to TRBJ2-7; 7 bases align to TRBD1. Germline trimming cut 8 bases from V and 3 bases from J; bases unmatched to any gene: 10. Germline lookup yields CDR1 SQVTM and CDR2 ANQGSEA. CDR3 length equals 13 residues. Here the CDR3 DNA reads TGCAGCTATCTAGGGGGCAACGACTACGAGCAGTACTTC. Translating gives CSYLGGNDYEQYF.

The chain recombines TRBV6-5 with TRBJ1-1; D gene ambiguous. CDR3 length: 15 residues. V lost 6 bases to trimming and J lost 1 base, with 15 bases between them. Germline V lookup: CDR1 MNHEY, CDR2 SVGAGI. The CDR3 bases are TGTGCCAGCAGGGCTGAACAGAAAGCGAACACTGAAGCTTTCTTT. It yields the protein CASRAEQKANTEAFF.

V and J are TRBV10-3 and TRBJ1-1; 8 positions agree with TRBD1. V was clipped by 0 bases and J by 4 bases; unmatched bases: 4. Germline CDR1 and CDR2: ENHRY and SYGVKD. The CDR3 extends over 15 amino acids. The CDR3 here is CAISESQGAGTEAFF. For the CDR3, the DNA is TGTGCCATCAGTGAGTCGCAGGGGGCAGGCACTGAAGCTTTCTTT.

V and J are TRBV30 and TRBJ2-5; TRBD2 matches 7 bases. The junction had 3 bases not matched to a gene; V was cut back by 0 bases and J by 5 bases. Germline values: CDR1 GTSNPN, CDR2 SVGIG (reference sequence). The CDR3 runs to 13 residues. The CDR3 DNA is TGTGCCTGGAGTGTAGCGGGGTGGGAGACCCAGTACTTC. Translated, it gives CAWSVAGWETQYF.

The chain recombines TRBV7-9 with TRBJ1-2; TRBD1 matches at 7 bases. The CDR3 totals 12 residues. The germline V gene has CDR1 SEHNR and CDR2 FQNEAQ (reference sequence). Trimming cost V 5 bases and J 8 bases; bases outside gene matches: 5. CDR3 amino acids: CASSTTGTGYTF. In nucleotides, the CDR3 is TGTGCCAGCAGCACGACAGGGACCGGCTACACCTTC. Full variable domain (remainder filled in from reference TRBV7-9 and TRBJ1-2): DTGVSQNPRHKITKRGQNVTFRCDPISEHNRLYWYRQTLGQGPEFLTYFQNEAQLEKSRLLSDRFSAERPKGSFSTLEIQRTEQGDSAMYLCASSTTGTGYTFGSGTRLTVV.

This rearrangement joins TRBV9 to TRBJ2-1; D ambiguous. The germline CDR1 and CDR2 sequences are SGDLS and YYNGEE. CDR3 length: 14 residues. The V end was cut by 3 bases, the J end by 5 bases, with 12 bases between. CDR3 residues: CASSGFSGHNEQFF. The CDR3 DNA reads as TGTGCCAGCAGCGGCTTCTCCGGGCACAATGAGCAGTTCTTC.

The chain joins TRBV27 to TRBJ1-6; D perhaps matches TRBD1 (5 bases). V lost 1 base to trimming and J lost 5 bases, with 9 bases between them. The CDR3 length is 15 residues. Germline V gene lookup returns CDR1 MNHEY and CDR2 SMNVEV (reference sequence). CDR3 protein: CASSLLGEHNSPLHF. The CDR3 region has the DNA TGTGCCAGCAGTTTATTGGGGGAACATAATTCACCCCTCCACTTT.

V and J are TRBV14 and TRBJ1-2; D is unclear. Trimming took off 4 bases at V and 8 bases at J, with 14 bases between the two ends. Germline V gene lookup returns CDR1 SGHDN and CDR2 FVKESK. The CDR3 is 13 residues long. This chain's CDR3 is CASSPVQAGGYTF. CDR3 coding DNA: TGTGCCAGCAGCCCTGTGCAGGCTGGCGGCTACACCTTC.

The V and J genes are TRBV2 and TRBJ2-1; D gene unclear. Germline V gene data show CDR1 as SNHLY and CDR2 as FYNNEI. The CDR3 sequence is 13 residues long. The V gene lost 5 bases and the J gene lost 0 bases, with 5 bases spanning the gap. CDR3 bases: TGTGCCAGCAGTTGGGACTCCTACAATGAGCAGTTCTTC. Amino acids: CASSWDSYNEQFF.

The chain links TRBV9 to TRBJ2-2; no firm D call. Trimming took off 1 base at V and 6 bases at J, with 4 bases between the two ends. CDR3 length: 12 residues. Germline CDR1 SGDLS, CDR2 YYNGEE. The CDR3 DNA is TGTGCCAGCAGCGTACTTCCCGGGGAGCTGTTTTTT. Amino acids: CASSVLPGELFF.

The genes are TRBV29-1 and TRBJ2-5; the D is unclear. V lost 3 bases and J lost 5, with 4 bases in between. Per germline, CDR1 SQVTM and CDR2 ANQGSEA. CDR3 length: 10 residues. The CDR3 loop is CSVDRETQYF. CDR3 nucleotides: TGCAGCGTTGATAGGGAGACCCAGTACTTC.

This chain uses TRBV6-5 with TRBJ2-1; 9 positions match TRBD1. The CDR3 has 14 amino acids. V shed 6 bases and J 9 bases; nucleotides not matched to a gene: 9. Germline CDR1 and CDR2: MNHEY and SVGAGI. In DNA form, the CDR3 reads TGTGCCAGCAGGAAACAGGGGGCTCAGGGTGAGCAGTTCTTC. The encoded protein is CASRKQGAQGEQFF.

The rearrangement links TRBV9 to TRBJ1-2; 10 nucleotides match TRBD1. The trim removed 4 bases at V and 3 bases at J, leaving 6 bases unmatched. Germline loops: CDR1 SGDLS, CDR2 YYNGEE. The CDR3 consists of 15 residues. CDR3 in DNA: TGTGCCAGCAGCCCGACAGGGGGCGCAGACTATGGCTACACCTTC. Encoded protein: CASSPTGGADYGYTF. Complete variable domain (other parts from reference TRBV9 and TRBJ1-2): DSGVTQTPKHLITATGQRVTLRCSPRSGDLSVYWYQQSLDQGLQFLIQYYNGEERAKGNILERFSAQQFPDLHSELNLSSLELGDSALYFCASSPTGGADYGYTFGSGTRLTVV.

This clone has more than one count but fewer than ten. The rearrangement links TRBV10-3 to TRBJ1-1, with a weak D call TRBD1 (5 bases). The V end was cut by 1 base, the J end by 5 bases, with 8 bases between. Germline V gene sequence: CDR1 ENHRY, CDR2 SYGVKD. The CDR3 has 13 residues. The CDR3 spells CAISEWGGTEAFF. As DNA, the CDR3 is TGTGCCATCAGTGAGTGGGGGGGAACTGAAGCTTTCTTT.

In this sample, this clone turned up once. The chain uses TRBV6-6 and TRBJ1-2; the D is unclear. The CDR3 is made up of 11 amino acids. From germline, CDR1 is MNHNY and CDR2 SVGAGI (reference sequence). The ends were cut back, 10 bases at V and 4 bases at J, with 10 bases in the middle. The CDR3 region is CATNTVYGYTF. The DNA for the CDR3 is TGTGCCACTAATACAGTCTATGGCTACACCTTC.

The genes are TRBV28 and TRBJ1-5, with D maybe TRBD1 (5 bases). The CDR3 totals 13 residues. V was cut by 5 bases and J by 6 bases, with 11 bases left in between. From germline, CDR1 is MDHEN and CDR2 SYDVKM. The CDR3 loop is CASSQGAAQPQHF. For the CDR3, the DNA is TGTGCCAGCAGTCAGGGTGCCGCTCAGCCCCAGCATTTT.

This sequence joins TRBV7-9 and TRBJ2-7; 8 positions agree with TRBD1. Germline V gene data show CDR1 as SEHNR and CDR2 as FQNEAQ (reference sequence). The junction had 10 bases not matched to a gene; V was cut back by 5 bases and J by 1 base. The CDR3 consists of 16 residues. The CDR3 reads CASSGFSGQDSYEQYF. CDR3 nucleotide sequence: TGTGCCAGCAGCGGCTTCTCGGGACAGGATTCCTACGAGCAGTACTTC.

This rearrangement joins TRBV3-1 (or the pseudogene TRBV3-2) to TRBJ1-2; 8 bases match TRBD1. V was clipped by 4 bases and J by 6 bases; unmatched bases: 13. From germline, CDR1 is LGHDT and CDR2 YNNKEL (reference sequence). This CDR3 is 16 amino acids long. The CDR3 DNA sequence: TGTGCCAGCAGCCCCGAATTCGTGACAGGGGTAGATGGCTACACCTTC. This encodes CASSPEFVTGVDGYTF.

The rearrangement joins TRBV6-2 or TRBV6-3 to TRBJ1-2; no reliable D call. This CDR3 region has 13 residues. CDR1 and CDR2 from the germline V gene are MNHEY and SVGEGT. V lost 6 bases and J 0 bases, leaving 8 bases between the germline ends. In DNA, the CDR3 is TGTGCCAGCAGCTCCCTAACTAACTATGGCTACACCTTC. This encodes CASSSLTNYGYTF.

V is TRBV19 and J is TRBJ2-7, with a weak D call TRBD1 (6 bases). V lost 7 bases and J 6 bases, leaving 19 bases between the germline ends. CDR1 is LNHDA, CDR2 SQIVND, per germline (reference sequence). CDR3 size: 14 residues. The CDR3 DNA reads TGTGCCAGTAATTACAGGGTACGGATTTGCGAGCAGTACTTC. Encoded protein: CASNYRVRICEQYF.

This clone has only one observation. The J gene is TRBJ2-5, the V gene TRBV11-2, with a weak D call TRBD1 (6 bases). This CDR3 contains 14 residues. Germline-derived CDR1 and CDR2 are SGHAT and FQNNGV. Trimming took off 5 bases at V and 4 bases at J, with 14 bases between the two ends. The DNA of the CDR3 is TGTGCCAGCAGCCCCCCAGGGGTAAGAGAGACCCAGTACTTC. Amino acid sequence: CASSPPGVRETQYF.

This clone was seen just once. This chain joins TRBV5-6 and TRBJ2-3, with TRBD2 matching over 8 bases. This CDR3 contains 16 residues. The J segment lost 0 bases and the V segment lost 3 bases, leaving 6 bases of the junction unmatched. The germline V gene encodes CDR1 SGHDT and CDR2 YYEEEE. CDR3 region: CASSSTGTRSTDTQYF. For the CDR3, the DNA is TGTGCCAGCAGCTCTACCGGGACTAGAAGCACAGATACGCAGTATTTT.

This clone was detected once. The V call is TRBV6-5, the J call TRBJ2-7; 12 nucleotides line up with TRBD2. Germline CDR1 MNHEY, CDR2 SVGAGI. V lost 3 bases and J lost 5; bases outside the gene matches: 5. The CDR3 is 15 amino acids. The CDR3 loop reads CASSYTSGGTNEQYF. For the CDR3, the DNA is TGTGCCAGCAGTTATACTAGCGGGGGGACGAACGAGCAGTACTTC.

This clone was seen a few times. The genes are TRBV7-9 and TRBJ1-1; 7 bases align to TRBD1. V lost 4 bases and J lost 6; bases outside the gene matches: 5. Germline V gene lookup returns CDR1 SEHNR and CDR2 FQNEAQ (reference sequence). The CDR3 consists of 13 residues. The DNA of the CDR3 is TGTGCCAGCAGCTCGACAGGGTGGTCTGAAGCTTTCTTT. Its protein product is CASSSTGWSEAFF.

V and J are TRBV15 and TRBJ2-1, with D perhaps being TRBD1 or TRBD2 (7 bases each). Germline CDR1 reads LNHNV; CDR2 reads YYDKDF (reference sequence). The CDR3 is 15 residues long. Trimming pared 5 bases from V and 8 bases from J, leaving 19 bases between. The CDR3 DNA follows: TGTGCCACCAGCGGACTAGGACAGGTAGGCGATGAGCAGTTCTTC. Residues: CATSGLGQVGDEQFF.

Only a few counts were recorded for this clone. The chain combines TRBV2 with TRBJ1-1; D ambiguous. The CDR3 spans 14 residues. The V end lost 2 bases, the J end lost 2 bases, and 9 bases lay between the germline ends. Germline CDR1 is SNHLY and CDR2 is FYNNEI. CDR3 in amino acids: CASSELVLNTEAFF. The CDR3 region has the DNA TGTGCCAGCAGTGAATTGGTCCTTAACACTGAAGCTTTCTTT. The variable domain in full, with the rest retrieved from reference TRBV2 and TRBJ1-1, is EPEVTQTPSHQVTQMGQEVILRCVPISNHLYFYWYRQILGQKVEFLVSFYNNEISEKSEIFDDQFSVERPDGSNFTLKIRSTKLEDSAMYFCASSELVLNTEAFFGQGTRLTVV.

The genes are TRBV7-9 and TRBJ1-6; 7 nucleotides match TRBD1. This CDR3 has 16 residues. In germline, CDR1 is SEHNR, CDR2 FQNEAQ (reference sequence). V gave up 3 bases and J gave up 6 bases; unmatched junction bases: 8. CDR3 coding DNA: TGTGCCAGCAGCTTCCAGGGGGGGCGAGGTAATTCACCCCTCCACTTT. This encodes CASSFQGGRGNSPLHF. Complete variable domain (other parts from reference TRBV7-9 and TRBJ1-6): DTGVSQNPRHKITKRGQNVTFRCDPISEHNRLYWYRQTLGQGPEFLTYFQNEAQLEKSRLLSDRFSAERPKGSFSTLEIQRTEQGDSAMYLCASSFQGGRGNSPLHFGNGTRLTVT.